Reported below is one T cell receptor (beta chain). Its specificity is not known. TCRdb's table, derived via immunoSEQ multiplex PCR, lists solely in-frame clones and lacks some. The sample comprises 15,000 to 20,000 clones, roughly 79% of which are singletons, and approximately 5.4% rests with the top ten. This sample was included in a study of tumor-infiltrating lymphocytes in localized non-small cell lung cancer. Findings of the study overall: TCRbeta sequencing showed higher T cell infiltration in tumors than uninvolved lung. No link was found between tumor T-cell fraction and recurrence-free survival.

Germline CDR1 is MNHNS and CDR2 is SASEGT. Trimming stripped 8 bases from V and 0 bases from J, with 5 bases between. The CDR3 is made up of 12 amino acids. J is TRBJ1-5 and V is TRBV6-1; D gene uncertain. The TCR comes from a human donor with non-small cell lung cancer. What was sequenced was lung tumor tissue. In nucleotides, the CDR3 is TGTGCCAGCCGGGTTAGCAATCAGCCCCAGCATTTT. Its translation is CASRVSNQPQHF.